This TCR beta chain was captured in a study of blood T cell repertoires in COVID-19. Under the authors' procedure: For nucleated cells, counts were estimated from reference gene primer amplification. The repertoire was sequenced with immunoSEQ multiplex PCR; TCRdb's copy has only in-frame clones and lacks some. V, J and clone size are taken as reported in that table, and D and trimming were inferred from the DNA itself. The sample records 130,000 or so clones, roughly four fifths being singletons. Germline V gene lookup returns CDR1 LGHNA and CDR2 YSLEER. V was pared by 4 bases and J by 4 bases, with 6 bases of the junction left unmatched. CDR3 size: 15 residues.

The sample comprised peripheral blood. The chain joins TRBV4-3 to TRBJ2-7; TRBD2 matches at 11 bases. This sequence was found in a human donor in a cohort sampled during active COVID-19. The CDR3 coding sequence is TGCGCCAGCAGCCGGTTAGCGGGGGGGGAATACGAGCAGTACTTC. Encoded protein: CASSRLAGGEYEQYF.